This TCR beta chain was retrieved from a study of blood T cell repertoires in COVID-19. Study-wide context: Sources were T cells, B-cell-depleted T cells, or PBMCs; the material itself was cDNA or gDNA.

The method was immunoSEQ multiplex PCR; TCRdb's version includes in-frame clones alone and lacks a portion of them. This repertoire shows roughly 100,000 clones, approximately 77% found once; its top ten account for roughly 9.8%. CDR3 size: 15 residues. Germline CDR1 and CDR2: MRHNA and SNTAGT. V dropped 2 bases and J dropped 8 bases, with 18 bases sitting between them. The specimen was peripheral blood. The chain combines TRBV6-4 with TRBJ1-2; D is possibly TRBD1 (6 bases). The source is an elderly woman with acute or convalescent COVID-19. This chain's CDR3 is CASSDEQEGGGGYTF. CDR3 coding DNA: TGTGCCAGCAGTGACGAGCAAGAAGGGGGTGGAGGCTACACCTTC.